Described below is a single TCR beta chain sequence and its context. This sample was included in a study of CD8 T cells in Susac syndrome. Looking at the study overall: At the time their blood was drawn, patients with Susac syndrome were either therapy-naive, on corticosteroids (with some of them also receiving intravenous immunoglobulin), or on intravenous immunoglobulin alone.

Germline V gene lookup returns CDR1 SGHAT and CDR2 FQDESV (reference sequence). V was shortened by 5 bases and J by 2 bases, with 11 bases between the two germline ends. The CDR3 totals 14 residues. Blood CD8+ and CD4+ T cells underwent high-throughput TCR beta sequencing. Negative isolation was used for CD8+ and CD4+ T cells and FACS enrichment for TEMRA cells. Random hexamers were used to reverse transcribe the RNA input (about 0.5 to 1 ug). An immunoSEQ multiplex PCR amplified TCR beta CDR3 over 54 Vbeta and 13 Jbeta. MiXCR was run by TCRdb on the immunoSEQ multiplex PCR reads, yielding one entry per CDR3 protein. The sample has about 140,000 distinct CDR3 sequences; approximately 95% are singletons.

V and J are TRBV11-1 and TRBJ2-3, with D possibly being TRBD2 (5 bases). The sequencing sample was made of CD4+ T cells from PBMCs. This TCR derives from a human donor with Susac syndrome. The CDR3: CASSVSAFTDTQYF. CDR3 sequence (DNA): TGTGCCAGCAGCGTTAGCGCCTTCACAGATACGCAGTATTTT.